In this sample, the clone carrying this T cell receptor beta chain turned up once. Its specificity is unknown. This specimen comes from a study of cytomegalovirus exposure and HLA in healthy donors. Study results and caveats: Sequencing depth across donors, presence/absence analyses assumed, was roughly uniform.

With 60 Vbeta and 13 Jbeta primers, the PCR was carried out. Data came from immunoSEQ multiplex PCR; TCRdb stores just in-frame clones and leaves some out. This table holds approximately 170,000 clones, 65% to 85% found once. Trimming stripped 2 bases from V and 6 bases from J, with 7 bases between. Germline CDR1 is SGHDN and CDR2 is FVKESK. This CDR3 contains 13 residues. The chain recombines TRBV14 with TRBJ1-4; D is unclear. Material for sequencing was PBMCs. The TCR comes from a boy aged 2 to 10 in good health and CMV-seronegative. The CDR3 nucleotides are TGTGCCAGCAGCCAAAACAGAGATGAAAAACTGTTTTTT. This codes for CASSQNRDEKLFF.